This TCR beta chain was recovered during a study of blood T cell repertoires in COVID-19. Study information: Both acute and convalescent COVID-19 samples were obtained from the United States, Italy and Spain.

Here immunoSEQ multiplex PCR was the method, and the copy in TCRdb shows in-frame clones only, minus some. This sample yields 250,000 to 350,000 clones, of which roughly 87% are seen a single time; roughly 2% belongs to the top ten. CDR3 length: 16 amino acids. V lost 2 bases and J 0 bases, leaving 13 bases between the germline ends. Germline CDR1 LNHDA, CDR2 SQIVND (reference sequence). Sequenced input: peripheral blood. The rearrangement links TRBV19 to TRBJ1-2, with a possible D match to TRBD1 (6 bases). The sequence derives from a woman in her forties or fifties who had recovered from COVID-19. The CDR3 nucleotides are TGTGCCAGTAGTATATCGCGGGGGACAACTAACTATGGCTACACCTTC. It encodes CASSISRGTTNYGYTF. The full variable domain, rest sourced from reference TRBV19 and TRBJ1-2, is DGGITQSPKYLFRKEGQNVTLSCEQNLNHDAMYWYRQDPGQGLRLIYYSQIVNDFQKGDIAEGYSVSREKKESFPLTVTSAQKNPTAFYLCASSISRGTTNYGYTFGSGTRLTVV.